This TCR beta chain was captured in a study of blood T cells in healthy people across ages. Overall study findings and caveats: Across samples, TCR beta diversity tracked strongly with naive T cell percentage. Expanded clonotype shifts may have been confounded, as the donors had an unknown CMV status.

Using a J-beta primer mix together with a sample-barcoded 5' primer, a second PCR was run for roughly 6 to 12 cycles. Using its own MiXCR run on the 5' RACE reads, TCRdb lists one record per CDR3 protein. Of about 780,000 distinct CDR3 sequences in the sample, roughly 46% were seen once. This clonotype appeared a few times. The antigen remains undetermined. Per-sample PBMC isolation yielded at least 6.5 million cells. Total RNA amounts of at least 5.5 micrograms were extracted per sample. What was sequenced was blood. This TCR was recovered from a man older than 75 in good health.

CDR3 in amino acids: CSANQQGYNEQFF. As DNA, the CDR3 is TGCAGTGCTAACCAGCAAGGGTACAATGAGCAGTTCTTC. The rearrangement joins TRBV20-1 to TRBJ2-1, with D uncertain. The V gene's germline CDR1 is DFQATT and CDR2 SNEGSKA (reference sequence). The germline V and J ends were trimmed by 4 bases and 4 bases, with 11 bases remaining between them. The CDR3 loop spans 13 amino acids.